This is a list of T cell receptor beta chains from one sample in a study of CD8 T cells in Susac syndrome. TCRdb called the immunoSEQ multiplex PCR reads again in MiXCR, with one record for every CDR3 protein. Of about 180,000 distinct CDR3 sequences in the sample, 95% were seen once. Sequencing was performed on CD4+ T cells from PBMCs. Receptors were obtained from a human donor with multiple sclerosis. Both conserved end residues are part of each CDR3. A row's size may be missing; if present it is once, few, many or a size class.

j_call	v_call	clone_size	cdr3_aa
TRBJ2-5	TRBV11-2	.	CASSPTSWAETQYF
TRBJ1-5	TRBV6-2/TRBV6-3	.	CASSHLTGWGNQPQHF
TRBJ1-4	TRBV29-1	.	CSTSCGGQGEKLFF
TRBJ2-1	TRBV5-1	.	CASSPGQEYNEQFF
TRBJ1-2	TRBV11-2	once	CASSLASGGVSYGYTF
TRBJ1-6	TRBV5-6	once	CASSLVSGGSYNSPLHF
TRBJ1-1	TRBV25-1	.	CASSGHMNTEAFF
TRBJ2-3	TRBV6-2/TRBV6-3	.	CASSFGDTQYF
TRBJ2-1	TRBV14	.	CASSQGLFYNEQFF
TRBJ1-6	TRBV20-1	.	CSAREGGVRNSPLHF
TRBJ1-5	TRBV6-2/TRBV6-3	.	CASSSRVQPQHF
TRBJ1-6	TRBV6-2/TRBV6-3	once	CASSFPGISPLHF
TRBJ2-7	TRBV15	few	CATNPMRDGPYEQYF
TRBJ2-1	TRBV7-2	.	CASSPPGLSNEQFF
TRBJ1-2	TRBV12-5	.	CASGLVRGYTF
TRBJ2-3	TRBV4-2	.	CASSQLTGQGATDTQYF
TRBJ1-1	TRBV3-1	.	CASSRVTGVNTEAFF
TRBJ2-4	TRBV20-1	.	CSATVRTGEQNIQYF
TRBJ2-2	TRBV6-1	.	CASTYTSVAGELFF
TRBJ1-2	TRBV5-1	.	CASSHGTGGDGYTF
TRBJ1-6	TRBV19	.	CASSTLRTGNNSPLHF
TRBJ1-6	TRBV5-1	.	CASSLAGQGRGSPLHF
TRBJ2-7	TRBV20-1	.	CSARWGTGFSYEQYF
TRBJ1-6	TRBV3-1	.	CASSQDGDRLLHSPLHF
TRBJ2-7	TRBV4-1	.	CASSIGQGAYEQYF
TRBJ2-7	TRBV9	.	CASSFGQGPVYEQYF
TRBJ2-3	TRBV20-1	.	CSARDSPSGNTDTQYF
TRBJ1-1	TRBV20-1	few	CSAQAGFEAFF
TRBJ1-1	TRBV30	.	CAWGGGGTEAFF
TRBJ1-5	TRBV29-1	.	CIPVSSQRLWQPQHF
TRBJ2-3	TRBV5-1	.	CASSLTGPANTQYF
TRBJ2-3	TRBV7-2	.	CASGRGRTDTQYF
TRBJ2-3	TRBV6-1	.	CASTPAGTGGTDTQYF
TRBJ1-1	TRBV18	.	CATQDGADTEAFF
TRBJ2-5	TRBV7-2	few	CASSPVALGTQYF
TRBJ1-6	TRBV6-5	.	CATVGPAKNSPLHF
TRBJ2-7	TRBV28	.	CASSFTRVDEQYF
TRBJ1-4	TRBV5-1	.	CASSSSGQRLEKLFF
TRBJ1-5	TRBV20-1	.	CSARRDTSNQPQHF
TRBJ2-7	TRBV9	.	CASSVTGHSYEQYF
TRBJ2-3	TRBV9	.	CASSVISADTQYF
TRBJ2-7	TRBV11-2	.	CASSLGDRGYEQYF
TRBJ1-2	TRBV7-2	.	CASSLVDRGHYGYTF
TRBJ1-1	TRBV3-1	.	CASSQARGESTEAFF